Given below is one TCR beta chain in context. Its target is unknown. The source of the sample is a study of T cell responses to AZD1222 COVID-19 vaccine. Findings and limits, study-wide: Nearly half of the spike-specific TCRs reportedly recognize variant regions that carry no mutations. Donors were chiefly white British, with a greater number of females, and clonal diversity was perhaps underestimated. CD4 TCRs associated with vaccination spanned spike, dominating at 160-218 and 743-854. Rises in breadth and depth of Spike-specific TCRs came after two AZD1222 doses.

Germline V gene sequence: CDR1 KGHSH, CDR2 LQKENI. The CDR3 spans 13 residues. V gave up 4 bases and J gave up 6 bases, with 10 bases separating them. Only in-frame clones appear in the TCRdb table, and some are missing; sequencing was by immunoSEQ multiplex PCR. The table lists about 150,000 clones, 82% of them singletons, with about 4% in the top ten. The chain carries TRBV18 and TRBJ2-1, with a weak D call TRBD2 (6 bases). The specimen comprised peripheral blood, sampled on day 0 of MenACWY control vaccination. The sequence derives from an adult in good health. DNA for the CDR3: TGTGCCAGCTCACGCGGGGCCCCCAATGAGCAGTTCTTC. Amino acids: CASSRGAPNEQFF.